One T cell receptor (beta chain) is described in this entry. These data belong to a study of control samples from healthy donors and cancer patients. The germline CDR1 and CDR2 sequences are SGHNT and YYREEE (reference sequence). CDR3 length: 16 amino acids. J lost 6 bases, V lost 4 bases, and 12 bases had no gene match. Clones were read by immunoSEQ multiplex PCR, and TCRdb kept only the in-frame ones, dropping some. The table lists tens of thousands of clones, 88% of them singletons. Sequenced: blood. The sequence was obtained from a woman aged 70 to 79 in good health. The chain uses TRBV5-4 and TRBJ2-7, with 11 bases fitting TRBD2. The CDR3 protein is CASSHRTSGRLSEQYF. The CDR3 coding sequence is TGTGCCAGCAGCCACCGAACTAGCGGGAGATTATCCGAGCAGTACTTC. The full variable domain, in which reference TRBV5-4 and TRBJ2-7 provide the parts outside the CDR3, is ETGVTQSPTHLIKTRGQQVTLRCSSQSGHNTVSWYQQALGQGPQFIFQYYREEENGRGNFPPRFSGLQFPNYSSELNVNALELDDSALYLCASSHRTSGRLSEQYFGPGTRLTVT.